What follows describes a single T cell receptor (beta chain). The antigen remains undetermined. Production of TCR cDNA was by 5'RACE template switching, which also added a universal primer site and UMIs. TCRdb called the 5' RACE reads again in MiXCR, with one record for every CDR3 protein. Of around 610,000 distinct CDR3 sequences in the sample, approximately 12% are singletons; the top ten hold over 12%. This sample stems from a study of T cells after yellow fever vaccination. Study at large: When fractions had low cell numbers, they were prepared with SMART-Seq v4 Ultra Low Input. Findings and limits, study-wide: The CD4 and CD8 compartments had a small share of their clonotypes in common. The study re-detected most primary-vaccination clones after the booster (under 97% CD4, roughly 85% CD8).

V was shortened by 1 base and J by 0 bases, with 10 bases between the two germline ends. This CDR3 comprises 15 residues. Germline assignment: CDR1 MNHNS and CDR2 SASEGT. The TCR was taken from a man aged 25-45 years who received the YFV17D yellow fever vaccine. The chain is built from TRBV6-1 and TRBJ2-7; D possibly uses TRBD1 or TRBD2 (6 bases each). The sequencing here drew on PBMCs, taken on the day of the yellow fever booster vaccination. The CDR3 DNA reads TGTGCCAGCAGTGAAGGGGGGGACACCTCCTACGAGCAGTACTTC. Encoded protein: CASSEGGDTSYEQYF.